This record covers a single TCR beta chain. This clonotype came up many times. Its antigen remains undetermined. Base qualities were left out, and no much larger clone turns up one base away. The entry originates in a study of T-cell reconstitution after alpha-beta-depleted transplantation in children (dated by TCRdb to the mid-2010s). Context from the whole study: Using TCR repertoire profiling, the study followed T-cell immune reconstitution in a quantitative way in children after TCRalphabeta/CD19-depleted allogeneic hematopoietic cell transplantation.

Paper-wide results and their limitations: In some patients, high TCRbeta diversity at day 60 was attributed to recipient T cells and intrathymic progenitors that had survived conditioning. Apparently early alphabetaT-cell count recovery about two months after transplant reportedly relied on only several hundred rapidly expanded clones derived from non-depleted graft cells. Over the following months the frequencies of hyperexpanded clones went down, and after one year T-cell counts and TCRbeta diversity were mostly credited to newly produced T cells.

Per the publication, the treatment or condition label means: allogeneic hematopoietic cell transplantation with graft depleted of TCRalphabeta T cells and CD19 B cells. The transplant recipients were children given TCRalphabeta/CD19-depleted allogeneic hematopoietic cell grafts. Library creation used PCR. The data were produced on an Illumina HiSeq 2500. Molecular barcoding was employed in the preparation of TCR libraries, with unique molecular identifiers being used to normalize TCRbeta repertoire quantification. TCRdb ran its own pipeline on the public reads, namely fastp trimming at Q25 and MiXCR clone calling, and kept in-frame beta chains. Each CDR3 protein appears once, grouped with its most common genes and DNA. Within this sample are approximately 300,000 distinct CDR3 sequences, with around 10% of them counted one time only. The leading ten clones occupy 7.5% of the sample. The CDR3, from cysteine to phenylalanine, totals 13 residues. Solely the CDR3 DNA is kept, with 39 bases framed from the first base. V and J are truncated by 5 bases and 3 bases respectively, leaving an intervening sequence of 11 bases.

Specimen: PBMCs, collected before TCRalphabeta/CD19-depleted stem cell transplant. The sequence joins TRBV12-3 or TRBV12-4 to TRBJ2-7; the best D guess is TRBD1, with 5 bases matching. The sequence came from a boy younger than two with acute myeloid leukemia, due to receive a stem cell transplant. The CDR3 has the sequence CASSTGTGYEQYF. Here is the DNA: TGTGCCAGCAGTACAGGTACGGGCTACGAGCAGTACTTC.